The clone carrying this TCR beta chain was recorded at least ten times. The data originate from a study of T-cell reconstitution after alpha-beta-depleted transplantation in children. The TCRbeta library incorporated unique molecular identifiers. A single record per CDR3 protein comes from TCRdb applying MiXCR to the PCR reads. Of 200,000 or so distinct CDR3 sequences listed, 6.3% are singletons. Sequences were derived from PBMCs, sampled before TCRalphabeta/CD19-depleted stem cell transplant. The TCR originated in a girl under three years old with combined immunodeficiency, due to receive a stem cell transplant.

CDR3 protein: CASSLVSGLSGANVLTF. The CDR3 DNA follows: TGTGCCAGCAGCTTAGTTAGCGGACTCTCTGGGGCCAACGTCCTGACTTTC. The chain couples TRBV7-2 to TRBJ2-6; TRBD2 might be the D (6 bases). This CDR3 comprises 17 residues. Germline CDR1 SGHTA, CDR2 FQGNSA. The V end was cut by 1 base, the J end by 0 bases, with 10 bases between. Using reference TRBV7-2 and TRBJ2-6 for the parts outside the CDR3, the full variable domain is GAGVSQSPSNKVTEKGKDVELRCDPISGHTALYWYRQSLGQGLEFLIYFQGNSAPDKSGLPSDRFSAERTGGSVSTLTIQRTQQEDSAVYLCASSLVSGLSGANVLTFGAGSRLTVL.